Presented here are 8 T cell receptor beta chains from one specimen sequenced in a study of control samples from healthy donors and cancer patients. Clones were read by immunoSEQ multiplex PCR, and TCRdb kept only the in-frame ones, dropping some. The data show around 170,000 clones, more than 85% seen once. The source material was blood. All receptors derive from a young woman in good health.

The chain recombines TRBV2 with TRBJ1-1, with D unclear. The germline V gene encodes CDR1 SNHLY and CDR2 FYNNEI. This CDR3 spans 13 amino acids. Between the trimmed V and J ends, which lost 1 base and 1 base, there was a span of 4 bases. The CDR3 here is CASSEGANTEAFF. CDR3 DNA sequence: TGTGCCAGCAGTGAAGGAGCGAACACTGAAGCTTTCTTT.

The chain is built from TRBV6-5 and TRBJ1-2, with a tentative D call TRBD1 (5 bases). This CDR3 spans 14 amino acids. V lost 6 bases, J lost 8 bases, and 19 bases lay in between. Germline CDR1 and CDR2: MNHEY and SVGAGI. CDR3 nucleotide sequence: TGTGCCAGCAGCGCAGCACAGGACCTCTTGGGCTACACCTTC. Translation gives CASSAAQDLLGYTF.

In its sample, this clone was seen once. The chain links TRBV11-2 to TRBJ2-3; possibly TRBD2 for D (5 bases). Germline loops: CDR1 SGHAT, CDR2 FQNNGV. Trimming left V 6 bases short and J 9 bases short, with 19 bases between. The CDR3 spans 14 residues. The CDR3 reads CASRGYRGEVTQYF. As DNA, the CDR3 is TGTGCCAGCAGGGGTTACCGGGGAGAGGTCACGCAGTATTTT. Full variable domain (rest looked up from reference TRBV11-2 and TRBJ2-3): EAGVAQSPRYKIIEKRQSVAFWCNPISGHATLYWYQQILGQGPKLLIQFQNNGVVDDSQLPKDRFSAERLKGVDSTLKIQPAKLEDSAVYLCASRGYRGEVTQYFGPGTRLTVL.

The chain combines TRBV5-4 with TRBJ2-7; 8 nucleotides line up with TRBD2. The CDR3 contains 14 residues. V was pared by 3 bases and J by 4 bases, with 6 bases of the junction left unmatched. The V gene's germline CDR1 is SGHNT and CDR2 YYREEE (reference sequence). The CDR3 reads CASSYSGKDYEQYF. CDR3 sequence (DNA): TGTGCCAGCAGCTATAGCGGGAAGGATTACGAGCAGTACTTC.

This chain connects TRBV4-1 to TRBJ2-2; 9 bases are a match to TRBD1. The junction had 13 bases not matched to a gene; V was cut back by 0 bases and J by 5 bases. Germline V gene lookup returns CDR1 MGHRA and CDR2 YSYEKL. This CDR3 spans 19 amino acids. This chain's CDR3 is CASSQDGRGTGMGTGELFF. The DNA for the CDR3 is TGCGCCAGCAGCCAAGATGGGCGCGGGACAGGGATGGGGACCGGGGAGCTGTTTTTT.

The chain joins TRBV12-3 or TRBV12-4 to TRBJ2-7; D not certain. This CDR3 region has 11 residues. Trimming cost V 5 bases and J 5 bases, with 7 bases left between them. This chain's CDR3 is CASSPANEQYF. CDR3 in DNA: TGTGCCAGCAGTCCCGCTAACGAGCAGTACTTC.

This chain uses TRBV6-5 with TRBJ2-7; a possible D gene is TRBD2 (6 bases). The CDR3 runs 14 residues. The germline V gene has CDR1 MNHEY and CDR2 SVGAGI. V was clipped by 0 bases and J by 3 bases, with 9 bases between them. In DNA form, the CDR3 reads TGTGCCAGCAGTTACTCCGGGAGAGACTACGAGCAGTACTTC. The encoded protein is CASSYSGRDYEQYF.

The V call is TRBV19, the J call TRBJ1-3; no definite D call. The V gene lost 9 bases and the J gene lost 8 bases, with 23 bases spanning the gap. Germline lookup yields CDR1 LNHDA and CDR2 SQIVND (reference sequence). The CDR3 extends over 15 amino acids. For the CDR3, the DNA is TGTGCCAGCATAAACGGGGAGAAGTATGACGACACCATATATTTT. Translation gives CASINGEKYDDTIYF.